A single sample gave rise to the 21 T cell receptor beta chains below, sequenced in a study of shared clonotypes between healthy human individuals. Naivety among CD8 cells was defined by CD45RO negativity and positive CCR7 selection, thereby excluding terminally differentiated effector memory CD45RA+ cells. Measured with immunoSEQ multiplex PCR; TCRdb has only the in-frame clones, and not every one. The repertoire holds about 580,000 clones, with roughly 98% as singletons. Source material: naive CD8+ T cells sorted from blood. These TCRs come from a man aged 30 to 39 in good health.

This sequence joins TRBV9 and TRBJ2-1; D not certain. The germline CDR1 and CDR2 sequences are SGDLS and YYNGEE. Trimming shortened V by 4 bases and J by 7 bases, and 9 bases separated the two germline ends. This CDR3 has 12 residues. The chain's CDR3 is CASSSQVNEQFF. In DNA form, the CDR3 reads TGTGCCAGCAGCTCCCAGGTAAATGAGCAGTTCTTC.

The chain uses TRBV27 and TRBJ2-1; 9 nucleotides align to TRBD1. Germline V gives CDR1 MNHEY, CDR2 SMNVEV (reference sequence). Trimming took 5 bases from V and 2 from J; bases not matched to a gene: 4. This CDR3 spans 15 amino acids. CDR3 in amino acids: CASSDRDRAYNEQFF. As DNA, the CDR3 is TGTGCCAGCAGTGACCGGGACAGGGCCTACAATGAGCAGTTCTTC.

The chain couples TRBV29-1 to TRBJ2-1; 10 bases match TRBD2. The CDR3 consists of 16 residues. Germline CDR1 SQVTM, CDR2 ANQGSEA. J was trimmed by 6 bases and V by 3 bases; bases with no gene match: 11. Written as DNA, the CDR3 is TGCAGCGTTGAGGTGTTAGCGGGAGGCCCCGGCAATGAGCAGTTCTTC. Amino acids: CSVEVLAGGPGNEQFF.

CDR3 in DNA: TGCAGCGTTGAAGCCTCACGGCAGGGGCACTCCTACGAGCAGTACTTC. Protein sequence: CSVEASRQGHSYEQYF. The chain uses TRBV29-1 and TRBJ2-7, with D possibly matching TRBD1 (6 bases). Germline CDR1 is SQVTM and CDR2 is ANQGSEA. CDR3 length: 16 residues. V gave up 1 base and J gave up 0 bases, with 16 bases separating them.

This chain links TRBV29-1 with TRBJ2-1, with D maybe TRBD2 (6 bases). CDR3 length: 16 residues. CDR1 SQVTM and CDR2 ANQGSEA come from the germline V gene. V shed 4 bases and J shed 3 bases, with 19 bases lying between them. The CDR3 nucleotides read TGCAGCGTTGTCGGGGGAGGCAGTTTGTACTACAATGAGCAGTTCTTC. It specifies CSVVGGGSLYYNEQFF.

Only one count was recorded for this clone. The V gene is TRBV7-9, the J gene TRBJ2-7; D is unresolved. CDR1 is SEHNR and CDR2 is FQNEAQ in the germline V gene (reference sequence). The germline V and J ends were trimmed by 4 bases and 1 base, with 8 bases remaining between them. There are 13 residues in the CDR3. CDR3 region: CASSSRPSYEQYF. In nucleotides, the CDR3 is TGTGCCAGCAGCTCCCGGCCGTCCTACGAGCAGTACTTC.

The chain uses TRBV7-6 and TRBJ1-1; D call uncertain. The germline V gene has CDR1 SGHVS and CDR2 FNYEAQ. Trimming removed 5 bases at V and 0 bases at J, with 7 bases between. This CDR3 is 13 amino acids long. The CDR3 is CASSQFLNTEAFF. CDR3 DNA: TGTGCCAGCAGCCAGTTCCTGAACACTGAAGCTTTCTTT.

The gene calls are TRBV4-1 and TRBJ1-4; 9 nucleotides line up with TRBD1. CDR1 MGHRA and CDR2 YSYEKL come from the germline V gene. The ends lost 1 base at V and 7 bases at J; junction bases unmatched: 4. The CDR3 sequence is 15 residues long. The CDR3 bases are TGCGCCAGCAGCCAAGGAGGGACAGGGTTTGAAAAACTGTTTTTT. Translated: CASSQGGTGFEKLFF.

This clone occurred once. The chain uses TRBV19 and TRBJ2-1, with D perhaps TRBD1 (6 bases). This CDR3 is built from 14 residues. Between the trimmed V and J ends, which lost 5 bases and 2 bases, there was a span of 10 bases. Germline CDR1 reads LNHDA; CDR2 reads SQIVND (reference sequence). This CDR3 reads CASSWGLAYNEQFF. CDR3 nucleotide sequence: TGTGCCAGTAGTTGGGGGCTAGCCTACAATGAGCAGTTCTTC.

The rearrangement uses TRBV29-1 and TRBJ1-2; 7 positions match TRBD1. CDR1 SQVTM and CDR2 ANQGSEA come from the germline V gene. V trimming: 7 bases; J trimming: 6 bases; junction bases outside the gene matches: 11. The CDR3 consists of 13 residues. DNA for the CDR3: TGCAGCGGCGGATCAGGGGGTTCGAATGGCTACACCTTC. Its translation: CSGGSGGSNGYTF.

The chain employs TRBV29-1 and TRBJ2-5; D may be TRBD1 (6 bases). Trimming removed 2 bases at V and 5 bases at J, with 15 bases between. The germline V gene encodes CDR1 SQVTM and CDR2 ANQGSEA. This CDR3 has 14 amino acids. CDR3 amino acids: CSVERDMTWETQYF. The CDR3 region has the DNA TGCAGCGTTGAACGGGACATGACTTGGGAGACCCAGTACTTC.

The V call is TRBV27, the J call TRBJ2-1, with D tentatively TRBD1 (6 bases). The length of the CDR3 is 17 residues. Germline V gene sequence: CDR1 MNHEY, CDR2 SMNVEV (reference sequence). V was cut by 0 bases and J by 5 bases, with 17 bases left in between. CDR3 residues: CASSLSKGHKTHNEQFF. The CDR3 DNA follows: TGTGCCAGCAGTTTATCGAAGGGACACAAGACCCACAATGAGCAGTTCTTC.

Comment on this clone: The same CDR3 can be traced to other DNA sequences in this sample. V gene TRBV11-2 combines with J gene TRBJ2-7; 8 bases fit TRBD2. The CDR3 runs to 14 residues. Germline CDR1 is SGHAT and CDR2 is FQNNGV. The junction had 2 bases not matched to a gene; V was cut back by 1 base and J by 3 bases. CDR3 DNA: TGTGCCAGCAGCTTAGGCCGGGGGGGCTACGAGCAGTACTTC. It yields the protein CASSLGRGGYEQYF.

In this sample, this clone turned up once. The chain links TRBV2 to TRBJ1-2; a possible D gene is TRBD1 (5 bases). V gave up 9 bases and J gave up 3 bases, with 14 bases separating them. Germline V gene data show CDR1 as SNHLY and CDR2 as FYNNEI. The CDR3 is 13 amino acids. The CDR3 region is CARALGEDYGYTF. In nucleotides, the CDR3 is TGTGCCAGAGCCCTAGGGGAGGACTATGGCTACACCTTC.

The chain is built from TRBV13 and TRBJ2-3, with D hard to call. Germline-derived CDR1 and CDR2 are PRHDT and FYEKMQ (reference sequence). The CDR3 spans 12 residues. V lost 5 bases, J lost 2 bases, and 5 bases lay in between. DNA for the CDR3: TGTGCCAGCAGCGCGGTCACAGATACGCAGTATTTT. This encodes CASSAVTDTQYF. The full variable domain, with the rest looked up from reference TRBV13 and TRBJ2-3, is AAGVIQSPRHLIKEKRETATLKCYPIPRHDTVYWYQQGPGQDPQFLISFYEKMQSDKGSIPDRFSAQQFSDYHSELNMSSLELGDSALYFCASSAVTDTQYFGPGTRLTVL.

This chain joins TRBV2 and TRBJ2-7; D call uncertain. Germline loops: CDR1 SNHLY, CDR2 FYNNEI. The V gene lost 8 bases and the J gene lost 1 base, with 9 bases spanning the gap. The CDR3 is made up of 12 amino acids. The CDR3 loop reads CASGKLSYEQYF. As DNA, the CDR3 is TGTGCCAGCGGAAAGCTTTCCTACGAGCAGTACTTC.

This chain links TRBV11-2 with TRBJ2-1, with a tentative D call TRBD2 (7 bases). CDR3 length: 16 amino acids. The V end was cut by 4 bases, the J end by 9 bases, with 22 bases between. Germline lookup yields CDR1 SGHAT and CDR2 FQNNGV. CDR3 region: CASSSNTGEGVTEQFF. CDR3 bases: TGTGCCAGCAGCTCGAACACGGGGGAGGGGGTCACTGAGCAGTTCTTC.

This chain uses TRBV7-9 with TRBJ2-7; TRBD2 matches 7 bases. From germline, CDR1 is SEHNR and CDR2 FQNEAQ (reference sequence). There are 16 residues in the CDR3. After removal of 1 base from V and 1 base from J, the junction contained 7 bases not matched to a gene. As DNA, the CDR3 is TGTGCCAGCAGCTTAGTCGGCGGGAGTGGGTCCTACGAGCAGTACTTC. The encoded protein is CASSLVGGSGSYEQYF.

The chain carries TRBV9 and TRBJ2-7; 10 nucleotides align to TRBD1. CDR1 is SGDLS and CDR2 is YYNGEE in the germline V gene. The CDR3 is 15 residues long. The trim removed 0 bases at V and 7 bases at J, leaving 7 bases unmatched. The CDR3 bases are TGTGCCAGCAGCGTAGCCCCGGGACAGGGGAGAGAGCAGTACTTC. This sequence encodes CASSVAPGQGREQYF.

This clone has just one count. The J gene is TRBJ2-3, the V gene TRBV28, with D hard to call. The length of the CDR3 is 12 residues. The V end lost 2 bases, the J end lost 5 bases, and 5 bases lay between the germline ends. Germline V gene data show CDR1 as MDHEN and CDR2 as SYDVKM. The CDR3, as DNA: TGTGCCAGCAGTTTAGATGGAGATACGCAGTATTTT. Its protein product is CASSLDGDTQYF. The whole variable domain, filled in from reference TRBV28 and TRBJ2-3, reads DVKVTQSSRYLVKRTGEKVFLECVQDMDHENMFWYRQDPGLGLRLIYFSYDVKMKEKGDIPEGYSVSREKKERFSLILESASTNQTSMYLCASSLDGDTQYFGPGTRLTVL.

The chain employs TRBV11-2 and TRBJ2-7; 8 bases agree with TRBD2. Germline loops: CDR1 SGHAT, CDR2 FQNNGV. The CDR3 sequence is 14 residues long. Trimming removed 5 bases from V and 3 bases from J; junction bases left unmatched: 6. The CDR3 DNA reads TGTGCCAGCAGCATAGCGGGATCTGGCTACGAGCAGTACTTC. The encoded protein is CASSIAGSGYEQYF.